This is a list of T cell receptor beta chains from one sample in a study of OX40 agonist ivuxolimab in advanced cancers. Method: immunoSEQ multiplex PCR; TCRdb's copy keeps in-frame clones and lacks some. The sample consists of 75,000 to 100,000 clones, about 80% of them appearing once. The sample here was CD4+ or CD8+ T cells sorted from blood, taken in a trial of the OX40 agonist ivuxolimab. Source of these receptors: an adult with an advanced solid tumor such as melanoma, head and neck, liver or kidney cancer. CDR3s include the opening cysteine and the closing phenylalanine or tryptophan. The order of the fields is J gene, clone size, D gene, V gene, CDR3 length, CDR3 protein, CDR3 DNA. D genes are given only for firm matches. Some rows mark clone size as missing; the rest say once, few, many or name a class of expanded clone.

j_gene: TRBJ2-3
abundance: -
d_gene: TRBD1
v_gene: TRBV5-1
len: 14
CDR3aa: CASGTGRKTDTQYF
CDR3nt: TGCGCCAGCGGGACAGGGAGGAAGACAGATACGCAGTATTTT

j_gene: TRBJ2-4
abundance: -
d_gene: -
v_gene: TRBV6-1
len: 19
CDR3aa: CASSEEAGAGQGGKDIQYF
CDR3nt: TGTGCCAGCAGTGAAGAGGCCGGGGCGGGACAAGGAGGGAAGGACATTCAGTACTTC

j_gene: TRBJ2-3
abundance: -
d_gene: TRBD2
v_gene: TRBV5-1
len: 15
CDR3aa: CASSSPSGGTDTQYF
CDR3nt: TGCGCCAGCAGCTCGCCAAGCGGGGGCACAGATACGCAGTATTTT

j_gene: TRBJ1-1
abundance: few
d_gene: -
v_gene: TRBV10-3
len: 13
CDR3aa: CAITLGKNTEAFF
CDR3nt: TGTGCCATCACACTGGGGAAGAACACTGAAGCTTTCTTT

j_gene: TRBJ1-3
abundance: -
d_gene: TRBD1
v_gene: TRBV7-6
len: 15
CDR3aa: CASSLQGSSGNTIYF
CDR3nt: TGTGCCAGCAGTCTACAGGGGAGCTCTGGAAACACCATATATTTT

j_gene: TRBJ1-5
abundance: -
d_gene: -
v_gene: TRBV5-8
len: 12
CDR3aa: CASSPRSQPQHF
CDR3nt: TGTGCCAGCAGCCCCCGCAGTCAGCCCCAGCATTTT

j_gene: TRBJ1-5
abundance: -
d_gene: -
v_gene: TRBV19
len: 11
CDR3aa: CASRDDTSLDF
CDR3nt: TGTGCCAGTAGGGATGACACCAGTTTAGATTTT

j_gene: TRBJ2-5
abundance: -
d_gene: TRBD2
v_gene: TRBV29-1
len: 13
CDR3aa: CSAASLAGETQYF
CDR3nt: TGCAGCGCTGCCTCACTAGCGGGAGAGACCCAGTACTTC

j_gene: TRBJ2-5
abundance: -
d_gene: -
v_gene: TRBV4-1
len: 14
CDR3aa: CASSQGWRGETQYF
CDR3nt: TGCGCCAGCAGCCAGGGGTGGAGGGGGGAGACCCAGTACTTC

j_gene: TRBJ2-5
abundance: -
d_gene: -
v_gene: TRBV7-9
len: 12
CDR3aa: CASSFTQETQYF
CDR3nt: TGTGCCAGCAGCTTTACCCAAGAGACCCAGTACTTC

j_gene: TRBJ2-7
abundance: -
d_gene: TRBD2
v_gene: TRBV7-6
len: 15
CDR3aa: CASSSGPGGSYEQYF
CDR3nt: TGTGCCAGCAGCTCCGGGCCGGGGGGCTCCTACGAGCAGTACTTC

j_gene: TRBJ2-1
abundance: -
d_gene: -
v_gene: TRBV11-2
len: 12
CDR3aa: CAGSEEASEQFF
CDR3nt: TGTGCCGGTAGCGAGGAGGCTAGTGAGCAGTTCTTC

j_gene: TRBJ1-5
abundance: -
d_gene: TRBD1
v_gene: TRBV27
len: 14
CDR3aa: CASRPGQGFQPQHF
CDR3nt: TGTGCCAGCAGGCCGGGACAGGGGTTTCAGCCCCAGCATTTT

j_gene: TRBJ2-2
abundance: -
d_gene: -
v_gene: TRBV5-1
len: 15
CDR3aa: CASSLGHPNTGELFF
CDR3nt: TGCGCCAGCAGCTTGGGACACCCGAACACCGGGGAGCTGTTTTTT

j_gene: TRBJ1-2
abundance: few
d_gene: -
v_gene: TRBV7-9
len: 13
CDR3aa: CASGDGTNYGYTF
CDR3nt: TGTGCCAGCGGGGACGGAACTAACTATGGCTACACCTTC

j_gene: TRBJ2-7
abundance: few
d_gene: TRBD1
v_gene: TRBV7-6
len: 15
CDR3aa: CASSPTGLGSYEQYF
CDR3nt: TGTGCCAGCAGCCCGACAGGGTTAGGTTCCTACGAGCAGTACTTC

j_gene: TRBJ2-5
abundance: -
d_gene: TRBD2
v_gene: TRBV7-9
len: 15
CDR3aa: CASSPSSGGRETQYF
CDR3nt: TGTGCCAGCAGCCCCTCTAGCGGGGGGCGTGAGACCCAGTACTTC

j_gene: TRBJ2-1
abundance: -
d_gene: TRBD2
v_gene: TRBV5-1
len: 17
CDR3aa: CASSLGLAGGRTDEQFF
CDR3nt: TGCGCCAGCAGCTTGGGACTAGCGGGGGGGCGTACCGATGAGCAGTTCTTC

j_gene: TRBJ1-2
abundance: -
d_gene: -
v_gene: TRBV5-6
len: 13
CDR3aa: CASSLVGGYGYTF
CDR3nt: TGTGCCAGCAGCTTGGTGGGGGGATATGGCTACACCTTC

j_gene: TRBJ1-4
abundance: -
d_gene: TRBD1
v_gene: TRBV12-5
len: 15
CDR3aa: CASAPLTGINEKLFF
CDR3nt: TGTGCTAGTGCTCCCCTGACAGGGATTAATGAAAAACTGTTTTTT

j_gene: TRBJ1-3
abundance: medium-sized
d_gene: -
v_gene: TRBV27
len: 14
CDR3aa: CASSLSRSGNTIYF
CDR3nt: TGTGCCAGCAGTTTATCAAGGTCTGGAAACACCATATATTTT

j_gene: TRBJ2-4
abundance: -
d_gene: -
v_gene: TRBV11-1
len: 13
CDR3aa: CASSDRAKNIQYF
CDR3nt: TGTGCCAGCAGTGACCGGGCCAAAAACATTCAGTACTTC

j_gene: TRBJ1-1
abundance: few
d_gene: TRBD1
v_gene: TRBV5-1
len: 14
CDR3aa: CASSPGQGYTEAFF
CDR3nt: TGCGCCAGCAGCCCGGGACAGGGTTACACTGAAGCTTTCTTT

j_gene: TRBJ2-7
abundance: -
d_gene: -
v_gene: TRBV25-1
len: 13
CDR3aa: CASSDWQAYEQYF
CDR3nt: TGTGCCAGCAGTGATTGGCAGGCCTACGAGCAGTACTTC

j_gene: TRBJ2-7
abundance: once
d_gene: -
v_gene: TRBV6-1
len: 14
CDR3aa: CASSETVLSYEQYF
CDR3nt: TGTGCCAGCAGTGAAACTGTCCTCTCCTACGAGCAGTACTTC

j_gene: TRBJ2-2
abundance: -
d_gene: -
v_gene: TRBV6-5
len: 15
CDR3aa: CAIPLEAADTGELFF
CDR3nt: TGTGCCATCCCCTTGGAGGCTGCCGACACCGGGGAGCTGTTTTTT

j_gene: TRBJ1-4
abundance: -
d_gene: -
v_gene: TRBV12-5
len: 15
CDR3aa: CASGASRATNEKLFF
CDR3nt: TGTGCTAGTGGGGCCTCCAGGGCCACTAATGAAAAACTGTTTTTT

j_gene: TRBJ2-7
abundance: once
d_gene: -
v_gene: TRBV10-3
len: 12
CDR3aa: CAISSGVNEQYF
CDR3nt: TGTGCCATCAGCTCAGGGGTTAACGAGCAGTACTTC

j_gene: TRBJ1-2
abundance: -
d_gene: TRBD1
v_gene: TRBV6-5
len: 15
CDR3aa: CASRRRDREGYGYTF
CDR3nt: TGTGCCAGCAGACGCCGGGACAGGGAGGGCTATGGCTACACCTTC

j_gene: TRBJ2-2
abundance: many
d_gene: TRBD2
v_gene: TRBV6-6
len: 13
CDR3aa: CTSGRPNTGELFF
CDR3nt: TGTACGAGCGGGAGGCCTAACACCGGGGAGCTGTTTTTT

j_gene: TRBJ1-1
abundance: -
d_gene: TRBD1
v_gene: TRBV28
len: 14
CDR3aa: CASSFRGRLTEAFF
CDR3nt: TGTGCCAGCAGCTTCAGGGGGCGTCTCACTGAAGCTTTCTTT

j_gene: TRBJ1-3
abundance: -
d_gene: -
v_gene: TRBV9
len: 14
CDR3aa: CASSVERAGNTIYF
CDR3nt: TGTGCCAGCAGCGTAGAGAGGGCTGGAAACACCATATATTTT

j_gene: TRBJ2-5
abundance: -
d_gene: -
v_gene: TRBV7-2
len: 15
CDR3aa: CASSFRTDFQETQYF
CDR3nt: TGTGCCAGCAGCTTCCGGACAGACTTCCAAGAGACCCAGTACTTC

j_gene: TRBJ2-7
abundance: -
d_gene: TRBD2
v_gene: TRBV5-1
len: 17
CDR3aa: CASSLAGTSGSIYEQYF
CDR3nt: TGCGCCAGCAGCTTGGCCGGGACTAGCGGGAGCATCTACGAGCAGTACTTC

j_gene: TRBJ1-4
abundance: -
d_gene: -
v_gene: TRBV6-1
len: 12
CDR3aa: CASSDRDRKLFF
CDR3nt: TGTGCCAGCAGTGACCGGGACCGAAAACTGTTTTTT

j_gene: TRBJ2-2
abundance: -
d_gene: -
v_gene: TRBV7-9
len: 15
CDR3aa: CASSQGLAHPGELFF
CDR3nt: TGTGCCAGCAGCCAAGGACTGGCCCACCCCGGGGAGCTGTTTTTT

j_gene: TRBJ1-2
abundance: -
d_gene: TRBD1
v_gene: TRBV9
len: 14
CDR3aa: CASSSWTGEGGYTF
CDR3nt: TGTGCCAGCAGCTCCTGGACAGGGGAGGGTGGCTACACCTTC

j_gene: TRBJ1-5
abundance: -
d_gene: TRBD1
v_gene: TRBV2
len: 15
CDR3aa: CASSEGGQGNQPQHF
CDR3nt: TGTGCCAGCAGTGAAGGAGGACAGGGGAATCAGCCCCAGCATTTT

j_gene: TRBJ1-3
abundance: -
d_gene: -
v_gene: TRBV11-2
len: 13
CDR3aa: CASSLDSRNTIYF
CDR3nt: TGTGCCAGCAGCTTAGATTCCAGAAACACCATATATTTT

j_gene: TRBJ1-2
abundance: -
d_gene: TRBD1
v_gene: TRBV7-2
len: 14
CDR3aa: CASSLEGAGYGYTF
CDR3nt: TGTGCCAGCAGCTTGGAGGGGGCAGGCTATGGCTACACCTTC

j_gene: TRBJ1-6
abundance: -
d_gene: TRBD1
v_gene: TRBV27
len: 14
CDR3aa: CASSSRGLGSPLHF
CDR3nt: TGTGCCAGCAGTTCCAGGGGGTTGGGTTCACCCCTCCACTTT

j_gene: TRBJ2-7
abundance: -
d_gene: -
v_gene: TRBV2
len: 15
CDR3aa: CASSEGTAEFYEQYF
CDR3nt: TGTGCCAGCAGTGAAGGGACAGCCGAGTTCTACGAGCAGTACTTC

j_gene: TRBJ2-1
abundance: -
d_gene: -
v_gene: TRBV30
len: 14
CDR3aa: CAWSWGAPMDEQFF
CDR3nt: TGTGCCTGGAGTTGGGGGGCCCCTATGGATGAGCAGTTCTTC

j_gene: TRBJ1-2
abundance: once
d_gene: -
v_gene: TRBV7-9
len: 14
CDR3aa: CASSLNEKNYGYTF
CDR3nt: TGTGCCAGCAGCTTAAATGAAAAAAACTATGGCTACACCTTC

j_gene: TRBJ1-4
abundance: -
d_gene: -
v_gene: TRBV6-5
len: 15
CDR3aa: CASRATGATNEKLFF
CDR3nt: TGTGCCAGCAGAGCTACGGGAGCAACTAATGAAAAACTGTTTTTT

j_gene: TRBJ2-1
abundance: once
d_gene: TRBD2
v_gene: TRBV9
len: 16
CDR3aa: CASSVTPSGRYNEQFF
CDR3nt: TGTGCCAGCAGCGTAACCCCTAGCGGGAGGTACAATGAGCAGTTCTTC

j_gene: TRBJ2-7
abundance: -
d_gene: -
v_gene: TRBV5-1
len: 14
CDR3aa: CASSLERAGYEQYF
CDR3nt: TGCGCCAGCAGCTTGGAAAGGGCAGGCTACGAGCAGTACTTC

j_gene: TRBJ2-3
abundance: -
d_gene: TRBD2
v_gene: TRBV18
len: 16
CDR3aa: CASSLLAGGITDTQYF
CDR3nt: TGTGCCAGCTCACTCCTAGCGGGGGGCATCACAGATACGCAGTATTTT

j_gene: TRBJ1-5
abundance: -
d_gene: -
v_gene: TRBV10-2
len: 16
CDR3aa: CASSEWVLGINQPQHF
CDR3nt: TGCGCCAGCAGTGAGTGGGTATTGGGTATCAATCAGCCCCAGCATTTT

j_gene: TRBJ2-7
abundance: -
d_gene: -
v_gene: TRBV6-6
len: 13
CDR3aa: CASRKQSSYEQYF
CDR3nt: TGTGCCAGCAGAAAACAGAGCTCCTACGAGCAGTACTTC

j_gene: TRBJ2-3
abundance: -
d_gene: -
v_gene: TRBV1
len: 20
CDR3aa: CTSSHDLLREGDTSTDTQYF
CDR3nt: TGCACCAGCAGCCACGACCTCTTACGGGAGGGGGATACTAGCACAGATACGCAGTATTTT

j_gene: TRBJ1-2
abundance: -
d_gene: -
v_gene: TRBV25-1
len: 14
CDR3aa: CASEEGAPYYGYTF
CDR3nt: TGTGCCAGCGAAGAAGGGGCTCCCTACTATGGCTACACCTTC

j_gene: TRBJ2-5
abundance: -
d_gene: TRBD2
v_gene: TRBV14
len: 14
CDR3aa: CASSQDGLAETQYF
CDR3nt: TGTGCCAGCAGCCAAGACGGACTAGCCGAGACCCAGTACTTC

j_gene: TRBJ1-1
abundance: many
d_gene: -
v_gene: TRBV18
len: 15
CDR3aa: CASSPFLGGGTEAFF
CDR3nt: TGTGCCAGCTCACCGTTCCTGGGGGGCGGCACTGAAGCTTTCTTT